The clone carrying this TCR beta chain was counted at least ten times. The CDR3 spans 15 residues. Per the germline V gene, CDR1 is LGHNA and CDR2 is YNFKEQ. Trimming stripped 5 bases from V and 2 bases from J, with 14 bases between. This record comes from a study of blood T cells in healthy people across ages. A second PCR, run for about 7 to 11 cycles, used a sample-barcoded 5' primer plus a J-beta primer mix. TCRdb reprocessed the 5' RACE reads via MiXCR and lists one record per CDR3 protein. The sample comprises hundreds of thousands of distinct CDR3 sequences, around two fifths of which are singletons, and 25% to 35% rests with the top ten.

The receptor was derived from a man older than 75 in good health. The sample comprised blood. The rearrangement links TRBV4-2 to TRBJ2-3; no clear D. This CDR3 is CASSFSTVPTDTQYF. Here the CDR3 DNA reads TGTGCCAGCAGCTTTTCGACGGTCCCCACAGATACGCAGTATTTT.